This TCR beta chain originates from a study of T-cell reconstitution after alpha-beta-depleted transplantation in children. The V end lost 11 bases, the J end lost 0 bases, and 10 bases lay between the germline ends. The CDR3 sequence is 13 residues long. Unique molecular identifiers were incorporated into the prepared TCRbeta library. Using its own MiXCR run on the PCR reads, TCRdb lists one record per CDR3 protein. The table lists approximately 200,000 distinct CDR3 sequences, 14% to 15% of them singletons. This clonotype was counted many times. This receptor was obtained from a human donor who donated a stem cell graft to a child with acute lymphoblastic leukemia. V and J are TRBV12-3 or TRBV12-4 and TRBJ2-2; a possible D gene is TRBD2 (6 bases). The sample consisted of PBMCs from the stem cell graft donor, taken from the stem cell graft. This CDR3 is CAGRGSNTGELFF. The CDR3 bases are TGTGCCGGCCGGGGGTCGAACACCGGGGAGCTGTTTTTT.